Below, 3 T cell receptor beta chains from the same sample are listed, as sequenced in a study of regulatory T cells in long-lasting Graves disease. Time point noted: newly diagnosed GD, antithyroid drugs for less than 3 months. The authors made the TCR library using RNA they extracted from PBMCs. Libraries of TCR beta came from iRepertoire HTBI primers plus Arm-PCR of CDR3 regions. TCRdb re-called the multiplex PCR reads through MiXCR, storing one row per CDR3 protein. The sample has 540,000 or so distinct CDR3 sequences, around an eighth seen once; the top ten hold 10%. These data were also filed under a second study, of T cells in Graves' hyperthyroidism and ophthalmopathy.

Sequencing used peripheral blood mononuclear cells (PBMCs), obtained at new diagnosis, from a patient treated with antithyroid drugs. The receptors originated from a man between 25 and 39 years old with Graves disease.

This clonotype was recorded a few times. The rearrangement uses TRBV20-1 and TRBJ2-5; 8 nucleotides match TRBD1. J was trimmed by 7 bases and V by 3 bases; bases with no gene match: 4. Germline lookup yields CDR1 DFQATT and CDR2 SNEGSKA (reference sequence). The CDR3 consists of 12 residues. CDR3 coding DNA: TGCAGTGCTAGCCGACAGGGGACGACCCAGTACTTC. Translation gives CSASRQGTTQYF.

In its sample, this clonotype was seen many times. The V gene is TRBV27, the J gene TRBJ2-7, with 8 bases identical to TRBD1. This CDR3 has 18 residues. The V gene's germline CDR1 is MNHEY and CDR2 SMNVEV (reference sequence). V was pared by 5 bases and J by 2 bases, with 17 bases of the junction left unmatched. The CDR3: CASSPSVWSAGGTYEQYF. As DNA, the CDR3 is TGTGCCAGCAGTCCCTCCGTTTGGTCGGCAGGGGGCACCTACGAGCAGTACTTC.

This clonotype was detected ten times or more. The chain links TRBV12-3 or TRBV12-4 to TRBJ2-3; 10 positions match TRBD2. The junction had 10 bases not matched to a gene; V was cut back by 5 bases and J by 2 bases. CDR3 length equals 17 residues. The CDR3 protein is CASSPPYTSGITDTQYF. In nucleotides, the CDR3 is TGTGCCAGCAGTCCGCCGTATACTAGCGGGATCACAGATACGCAGTATTTT.